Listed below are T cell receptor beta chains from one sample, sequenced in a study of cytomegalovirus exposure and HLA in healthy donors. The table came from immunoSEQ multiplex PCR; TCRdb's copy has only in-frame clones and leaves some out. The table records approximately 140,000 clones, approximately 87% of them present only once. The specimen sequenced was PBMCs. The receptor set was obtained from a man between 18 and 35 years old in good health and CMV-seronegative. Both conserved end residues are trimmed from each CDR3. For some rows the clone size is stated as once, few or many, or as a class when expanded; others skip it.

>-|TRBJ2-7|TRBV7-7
ASRKRESIYEQY
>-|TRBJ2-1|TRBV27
ASSFVVPSGDYNEQF
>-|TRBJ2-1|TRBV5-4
ASSSTYGLAGGPGNEQF
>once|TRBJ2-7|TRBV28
ASSASDYEQY
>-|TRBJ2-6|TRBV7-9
ASSSAKQTGANVLT
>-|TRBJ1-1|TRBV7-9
ASSADPGQLHLSTEAF
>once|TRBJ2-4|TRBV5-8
ASSLWGGIAKNIQY
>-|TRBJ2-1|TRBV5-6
ASSSVDKTSGNYNEQF
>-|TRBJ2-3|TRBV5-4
ASSGRGSGGGTDTQY
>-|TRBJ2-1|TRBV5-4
ASTQSRQGSYNEQF
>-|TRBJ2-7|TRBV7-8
ASSSGGSPYEQY
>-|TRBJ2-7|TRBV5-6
ASSWAVSSYEQY
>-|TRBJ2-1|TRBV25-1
ASSERERRDEQF
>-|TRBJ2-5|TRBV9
ASSVTSGGPGGTQY
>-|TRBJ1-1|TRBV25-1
ASSDRGAAEAF
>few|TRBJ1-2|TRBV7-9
ASSLAGGDGYT
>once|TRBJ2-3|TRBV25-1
ASSESVATDTQY
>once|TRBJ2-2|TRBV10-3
AISESSGGHPAGELF
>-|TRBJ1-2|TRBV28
ASTGPGTGKTDT
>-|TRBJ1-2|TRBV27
ASSLYPENYGYT
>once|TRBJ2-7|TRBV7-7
ASSPGGLHEQY
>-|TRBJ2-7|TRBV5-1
ASSSTGASYEQY
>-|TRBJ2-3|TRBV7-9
ASSLDGRAGTDTQY
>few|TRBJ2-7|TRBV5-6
ASSLGLVLYEQY
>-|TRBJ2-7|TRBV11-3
ASSLTRGGEQY
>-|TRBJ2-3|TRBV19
ASSIGRAGGSSESDTQY
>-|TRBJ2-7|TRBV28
ASSSGTGDSYEQY
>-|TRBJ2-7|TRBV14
ASSPWTENKFYEQY
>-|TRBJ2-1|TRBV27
ASSLLFRGKGTYNEQF
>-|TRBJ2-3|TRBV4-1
ASSPTSPDTQY
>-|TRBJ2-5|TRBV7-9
ASSSRGQTGKETQY
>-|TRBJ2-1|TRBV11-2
ASSSPRGGNEQF
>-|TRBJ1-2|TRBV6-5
ASSRQLQSYGYT
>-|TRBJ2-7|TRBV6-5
ASSYSYPSSYEQY